These 13 T cell receptor beta chains share one sample of origin, sequenced in a study of blood T cells in healthy people across ages. A second PCR, run for about 6 to 11 cycles, used a sample-barcoded 5' primer plus a J-beta primer mix. MiXCR, run by TCRdb on the 5' RACE reads, gives a single entry per CDR3 protein. The table has around 1,600,000 distinct CDR3 sequences, approximately 43% seen once. Sequences were obtained from blood. These receptor sequences come from a woman aged 18-29 years in good health.

The table lists this clonotype with many counts. The rearrangement links TRBV29-1 to TRBJ2-1; weak D call: TRBD1 (5 bases). The CDR3 consists of 11 residues. Germline loops: CDR1 SQVTM, CDR2 ANQGSEA. In nucleotides, the CDR3 is TGCAGTGCTGGGGCTTACAATGAGCAGTTCTTC. Translation: CSAGAYNEQFF.

The chain employs TRBV30 and TRBJ1-5, with D uncertain. The CDR3 sequence is 13 residues long. Germline loops: CDR1 GTSNPN, CDR2 SVGIG (reference sequence). V was clipped by 4 bases and J by 3 bases, with 10 bases between them. CDR3 in amino acids: CAWTRGHNQPQHF. In DNA, the CDR3 is TGTGCCTGGACCCGAGGGCACAATCAGCCCCAGCATTTT.

This clonotype showed up just a few times. The V and J genes are TRBV9 and TRBJ2-5; tentatively, D is TRBD1 (6 bases). CDR3 length: 15 residues. Trimming shortened V by 3 bases and J by 7 bases, and 19 bases separated the two germline ends. The germline CDR1 and CDR2 sequences are SGDLS and YYNGEE. The CDR3 DNA is TGTGCCAGCAGCGACACCCCAGGGGTCCTAGTGACCCAGTACTTC. The encoded protein is CASSDTPGVLVTQYF. Combining the CDR3 with reference TRBV9 and TRBJ2-5 gives the whole variable domain DSGVTQTPKHLITATGQRVTLRCSPRSGDLSVYWYQQSLDQGLQFLIQYYNGEERAKGNILERFSAQQFPDLHSELNLSSLELGDSALYFCASSDTPGVLVTQYFGPGTRLLVL.

This clonotype appeared once. The chain has TRBV11-2 and TRBJ2-7; 7 positions match TRBD1. This CDR3 region has 11 residues. V was clipped by 8 bases and J by 3 bases; unmatched bases: 1. Per germline, CDR1 SGHAT and CDR2 FQNNGV. The CDR3 DNA reads as TGTGCCAGCGGGACAGACTACGAGCAGTACTTC. The encoded protein is CASGTDYEQYF.

The V call is TRBV27, the J call TRBJ1-1; no definite D call. V lost 2 bases and J lost 4, with 8 bases in between. Germline V CDR1 and CDR2: MNHEY, SMNVEV (reference sequence). The CDR3 is 13 amino acids. The chain's CDR3 is CASSLMGSTEAFF. In nucleotides, the CDR3 is TGTGCCAGCAGTTTAATGGGGTCCACTGAAGCTTTCTTT.

The J gene is TRBJ2-7, the V gene TRBV6-5; maybe TRBD1 (5 bases). V was trimmed by 0 bases and J by 7 bases, leaving 16 bases between them. The germline V gene has CDR1 MNHEY and CDR2 SVGAGI. The CDR3 is 15 residues long. The CDR3, as DNA: TGTGCCAGCAGTTACTCGCCAGGGTTAGGGAATGAGCAGTACTTC. Translating gives CASSYSPGLGNEQYF.

The sample holds a few counts of this clonotype. The J gene is TRBJ2-1, the V gene TRBV2, with D possibly matching TRBD2 (6 bases). CDR3 length: 16 residues. Per germline, CDR1 SNHLY and CDR2 FYNNEI. Trimming took off 4 bases at V and 6 bases at J, with 19 bases between the two ends. Here the CDR3 DNA reads TGTGCCAGCAGTGGGCTGGGACCACCCGGGGGCAATGAGCAGTTCTTC. Protein sequence: CASSGLGPPGGNEQFF. The entire variable domain, with the rest obtained from reference TRBV2 and TRBJ2-1, is as follows: EPEVTQTPSHQVTQMGQEVILRCVPISNHLYFYWYRQILGQKVEFLVSFYNNEISEKSEIFDDQFSVERPDGSNFTLKIRSTKLEDSAMYFCASSGLGPPGGNEQFFGPGTRLTVL.

This clonotype was seen only once. This rearrangement joins TRBV3-1 to TRBJ2-3, with D maybe TRBD1 (5 bases). Trimming removed 8 bases from V and 7 bases from J, with 19 bases in between. There are 14 residues in the CDR3. CDR1 and CDR2 from the germline V gene are LGHDT and YNNKEL (reference sequence). The CDR3 coding sequence is TGTGCCAGCCCCGCCAGGGATCGGATCTATACGCAGTATTTT. Its protein is CASPARDRIYTQYF.

A few counts support this clonotype. The rearrangement joins TRBV27 to TRBJ1-6; the match to TRBD1 covers 7 bases. Germline values: CDR1 MNHEY, CDR2 SMNVEV (reference sequence). Trimming took 8 bases from V and 6 from J; bases not matched to a gene: 7. CDR3 size: 14 residues. CDR3 bases: TGTGCCAGCTCAAGACAGGGATTTAATTCACCCCTCCACTTT. Its protein product is CASSRQGFNSPLHF.

The CDR3 region is CASSLQGDNSEAFF. In nucleotides, the CDR3 is TGCGCCAGCAGCTTACAGGGGGATAACTCTGAAGCTTTCTTT. This chain connects TRBV5-1 to TRBJ1-1; 8 nucleotides agree with TRBD1. CDR3 size: 14 residues. J was trimmed by 6 bases and V by 2 bases; bases with no gene match: 6. Per the germline V gene, CDR1 is SGHRS and CDR2 is YFSETQ.

The chain joins TRBV6-1 to TRBJ1-5; no reliable D call. The CDR3 has 11 amino acids. The germline V gene encodes CDR1 MNHNS and CDR2 SASEGT. Trimming left V 4 bases short and J 7 bases short, with 5 bases between. CDR3 in DNA: TGTGCCAGCAGTGGTTGGCAGCCCCAGCATTTT. Translation: CASSGWQPQHF.

The rearrangement uses TRBV6-5 and TRBJ2-1, with TRBD2 matching over 7 bases. V shed 2 bases and J 2 bases; nucleotides not matched to a gene: 6. This CDR3 comprises 16 residues. Germline V CDR1 and CDR2: MNHEY, SVGAGI. The CDR3 spells CASSYTAGATYNEQFF. The CDR3 DNA sequence: TGTGCCAGCAGTTACACCGCGGGAGCAACCTACAATGAGCAGTTCTTC.

The chain couples TRBV28 to TRBJ2-2; 9 bases are a match to TRBD1. This CDR3 is 16 amino acids long. Germline assignment: CDR1 MDHEN and CDR2 SYDVKM. V lost 3 bases and J lost 7; bases outside the gene matches: 9. The CDR3 protein is CASSFAGQGVFGELFF. In DNA, the CDR3 is TGTGCCAGCAGTTTCGCGGGACAGGGTGTGTTCGGGGAGCTGTTTTTT.